This T cell receptor (beta chain) comes out of a study of T cells in Graves' hyperthyroidism and ophthalmopathy. Whole-study context: Sampling of peripheral blood happened at initial diagnosis, prior to any treatment. Study findings and constraints: The model's output predicted ophthalmopathy at a median of roughly 6.9 months prior to onset.

The source material, RNA transcripts, was used to amplify TCR beta CDR3 regions. Researchers ran a first-round RT-PCR on the TCR CDR3 using the HTBI primer set. From the multiplex PCR reads, TCRdb called clonotypes with MiXCR, one entry per CDR3 protein. Among hundreds of thousands of distinct CDR3 sequences listed, around a quarter were seen once. Diagnoses were established using clinical symptoms, serum thyroxine and TRAb, thyroid ultrasound and orbital computed tomography. CDR3 length: 16 residues. Trimming removed 0 bases at V and 0 bases at J, with 12 bases between. Germline assignment: CDR1 LGHDT and CDR2 YNNKEL (reference sequence). This clonotype was seen a handful of times. Its antigen is unidentified.

Sequencing was performed on blood. This clonotype was obtained from a young woman with Graves' ophthalmopathy. This chain joins TRBV3-1 and TRBJ2-7; D might be TRBD1 or TRBD2, each matching 6 bases. The CDR3 DNA sequence: TGTGCCAGCAGCCAAGAAGGGGGGCAAGCCTCCTACGAGCAGTACTTC. This sequence encodes CASSQEGGQASYEQYF.